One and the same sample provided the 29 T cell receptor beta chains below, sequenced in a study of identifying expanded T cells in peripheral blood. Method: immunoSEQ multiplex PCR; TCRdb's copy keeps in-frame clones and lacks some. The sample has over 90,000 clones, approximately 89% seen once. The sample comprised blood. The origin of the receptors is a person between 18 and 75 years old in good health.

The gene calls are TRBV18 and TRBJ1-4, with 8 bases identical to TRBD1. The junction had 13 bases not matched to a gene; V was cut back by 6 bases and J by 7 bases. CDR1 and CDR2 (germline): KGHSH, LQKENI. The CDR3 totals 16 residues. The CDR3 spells CASSEEMTGVSEKLFF. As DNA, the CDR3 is TGTGCCAGCTCGGAGGAGATGACAGGGGTTAGTGAAAAACTGTTTTTT.

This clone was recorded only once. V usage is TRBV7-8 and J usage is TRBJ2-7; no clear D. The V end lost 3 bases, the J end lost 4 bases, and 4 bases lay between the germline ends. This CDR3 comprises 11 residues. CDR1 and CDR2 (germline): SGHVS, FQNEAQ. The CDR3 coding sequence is TGTGCCAGCAGCTTTTATTACGAGCAGTACTTC. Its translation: CASSFYYEQYF.

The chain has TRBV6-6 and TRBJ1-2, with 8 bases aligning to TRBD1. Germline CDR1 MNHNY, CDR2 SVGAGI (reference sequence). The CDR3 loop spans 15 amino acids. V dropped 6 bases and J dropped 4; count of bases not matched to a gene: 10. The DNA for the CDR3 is TGTGCCAGCAGGGGGACAGGCCCGCTATCCTATGGCTACACCTTC. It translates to CASRGTGPLSYGYTF.

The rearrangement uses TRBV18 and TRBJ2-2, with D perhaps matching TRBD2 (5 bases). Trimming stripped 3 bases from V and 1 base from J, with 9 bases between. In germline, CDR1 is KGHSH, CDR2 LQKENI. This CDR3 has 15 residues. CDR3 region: CASSPRTQNTGELFF. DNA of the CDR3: TGTGCCAGCTCACCGCGGACTCAGAACACCGGGGAGCTGTTTTTT.

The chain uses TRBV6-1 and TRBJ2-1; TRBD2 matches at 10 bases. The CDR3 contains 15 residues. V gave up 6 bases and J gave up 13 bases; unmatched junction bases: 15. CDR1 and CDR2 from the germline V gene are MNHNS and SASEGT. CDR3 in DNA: TGTGCCAGCAGACTACCGGGGCTAGCGGGAGTAAGTCAGTTCTTC. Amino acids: CASRLPGLAGVSQFF.

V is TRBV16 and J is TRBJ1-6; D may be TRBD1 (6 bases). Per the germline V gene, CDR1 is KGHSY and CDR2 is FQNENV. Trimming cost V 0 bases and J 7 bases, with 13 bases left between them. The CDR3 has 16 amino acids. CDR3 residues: CASSQSGRGINSPLHF. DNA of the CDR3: TGTGCCAGCAGCCAATCGGGTAGGGGGATCAATTCACCCCTCCACTTT.

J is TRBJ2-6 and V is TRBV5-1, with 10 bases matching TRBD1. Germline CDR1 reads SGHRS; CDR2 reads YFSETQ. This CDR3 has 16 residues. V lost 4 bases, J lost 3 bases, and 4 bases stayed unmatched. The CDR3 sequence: CASSGDRGYGANVLTF. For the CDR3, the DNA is TGCGCCAGCAGCGGGGACAGGGGATATGGGGCCAACGTCCTGACTTTC.

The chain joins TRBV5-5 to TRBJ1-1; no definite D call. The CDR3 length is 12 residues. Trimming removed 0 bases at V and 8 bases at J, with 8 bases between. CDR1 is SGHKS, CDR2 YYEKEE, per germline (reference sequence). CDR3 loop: CASSLVTDEAFF. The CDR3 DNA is TGTGCCAGCAGCTTGGTAACAGACGAAGCTTTCTTT.

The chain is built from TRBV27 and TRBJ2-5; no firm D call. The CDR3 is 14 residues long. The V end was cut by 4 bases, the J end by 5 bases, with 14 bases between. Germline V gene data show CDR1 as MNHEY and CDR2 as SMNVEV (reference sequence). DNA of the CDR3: TGTGCCAGCAGTTGGAACAGTTTTGGGGAGACCCAGTACTTC. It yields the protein CASSWNSFGETQYF.

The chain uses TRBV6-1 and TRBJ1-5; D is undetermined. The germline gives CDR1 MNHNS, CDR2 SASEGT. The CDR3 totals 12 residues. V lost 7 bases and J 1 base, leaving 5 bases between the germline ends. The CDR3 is CASTESNQPQHF. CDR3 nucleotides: TGTGCCAGCACAGAGAGCAATCAGCCCCAGCATTTT.

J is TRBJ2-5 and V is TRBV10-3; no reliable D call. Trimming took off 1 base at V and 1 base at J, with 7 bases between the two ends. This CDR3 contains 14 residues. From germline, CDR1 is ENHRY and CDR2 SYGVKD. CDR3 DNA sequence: TGTGCCATCAGTGAGTTTACGGCCCAAGAGACCCAGTACTTC. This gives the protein CAISEFTAQETQYF.

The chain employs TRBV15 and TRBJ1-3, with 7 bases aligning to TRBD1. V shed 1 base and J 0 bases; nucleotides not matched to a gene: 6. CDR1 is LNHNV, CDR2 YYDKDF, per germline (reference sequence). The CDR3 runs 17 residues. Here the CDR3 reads CATSRGTGVFSGNTIYF. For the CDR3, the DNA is TGTGCCACCAGCAGAGGAACAGGGGTCTTCTCTGGAAACACCATATATTTT.

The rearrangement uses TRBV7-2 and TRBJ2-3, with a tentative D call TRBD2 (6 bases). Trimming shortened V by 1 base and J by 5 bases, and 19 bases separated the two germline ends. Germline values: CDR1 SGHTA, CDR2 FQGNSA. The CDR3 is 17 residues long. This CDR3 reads CASSLGSGRGRGDTQYF. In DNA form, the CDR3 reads TGTGCCAGCAGCTTAGGCAGCGGGCGGGGCCGAGGAGATACGCAGTATTTT.

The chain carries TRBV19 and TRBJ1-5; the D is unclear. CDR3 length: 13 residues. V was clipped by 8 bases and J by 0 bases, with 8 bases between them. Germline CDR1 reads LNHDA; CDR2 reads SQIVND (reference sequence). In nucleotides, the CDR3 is TGTGCCAGTCATGGAAATAGCAATCAGCCCCAGCATTTT. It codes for CASHGNSNQPQHF.

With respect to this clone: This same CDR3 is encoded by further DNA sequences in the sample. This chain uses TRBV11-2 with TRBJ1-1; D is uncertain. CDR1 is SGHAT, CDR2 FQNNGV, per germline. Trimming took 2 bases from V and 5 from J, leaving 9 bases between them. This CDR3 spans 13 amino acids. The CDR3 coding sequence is TGTGCCAGCAGCTTATTGCGGAGGACTGAAGCTTTCTTT. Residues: CASSLLRRTEAFF.

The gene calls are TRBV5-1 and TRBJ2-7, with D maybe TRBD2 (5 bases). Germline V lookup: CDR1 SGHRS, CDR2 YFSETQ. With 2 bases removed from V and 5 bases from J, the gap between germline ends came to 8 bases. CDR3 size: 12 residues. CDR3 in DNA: TGCGCCAGCAGCTTCGAGAGGGACGAGCAGTACTTC. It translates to CASSFERDEQYF.

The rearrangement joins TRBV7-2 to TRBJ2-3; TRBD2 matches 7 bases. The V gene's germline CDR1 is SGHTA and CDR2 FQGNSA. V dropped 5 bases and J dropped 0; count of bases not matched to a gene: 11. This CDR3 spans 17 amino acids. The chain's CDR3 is CASSTLPGGSSTDTQYF. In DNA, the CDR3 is TGTGCCAGCAGCACCCTACCCGGGGGGAGTAGCACAGATACGCAGTATTTT.

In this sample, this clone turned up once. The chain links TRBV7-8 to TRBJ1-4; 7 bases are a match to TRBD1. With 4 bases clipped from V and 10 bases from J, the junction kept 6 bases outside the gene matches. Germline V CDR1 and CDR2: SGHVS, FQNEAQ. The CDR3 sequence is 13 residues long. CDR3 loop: CASSSDREGKLFF. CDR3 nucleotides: TGTGCCAGCAGCTCCGACAGGGAAGGAAAACTGTTTTTT.

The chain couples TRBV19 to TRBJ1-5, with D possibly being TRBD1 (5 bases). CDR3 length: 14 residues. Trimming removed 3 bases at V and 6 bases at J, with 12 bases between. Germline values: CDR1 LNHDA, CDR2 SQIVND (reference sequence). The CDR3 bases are TGTGCCAGTAGTATGAAGGGGATAATTCAGCCCCAGCATTTT. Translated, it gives CASSMKGIIQPQHF.

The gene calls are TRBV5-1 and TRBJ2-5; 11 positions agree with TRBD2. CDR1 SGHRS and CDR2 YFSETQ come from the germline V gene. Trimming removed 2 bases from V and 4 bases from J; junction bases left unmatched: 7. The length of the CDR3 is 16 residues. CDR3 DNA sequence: TGCGCCAGCAGCTTTAGCGGGAGGGCCGGTGCAGAGACCCAGTACTTC. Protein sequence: CASSFSGRAGAETQYF.

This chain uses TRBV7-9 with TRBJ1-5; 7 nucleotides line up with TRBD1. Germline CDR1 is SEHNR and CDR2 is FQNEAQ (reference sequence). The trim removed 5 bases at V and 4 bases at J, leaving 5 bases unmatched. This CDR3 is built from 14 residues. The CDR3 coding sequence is TGTGCCAGCAGCCATAAGGGACAGAATCAGCCCCAGCATTTT. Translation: CASSHKGQNQPQHF. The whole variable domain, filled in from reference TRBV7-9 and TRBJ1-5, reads DTGVSQNPRHKITKRGQNVTFRCDPISEHNRLYWYRQTLGQGPEFLTYFQNEAQLEKSRLLSDRFSAERPKGSFSTLEIQRTEQGDSAMYLCASSHKGQNQPQHFGDGTRLSIL.

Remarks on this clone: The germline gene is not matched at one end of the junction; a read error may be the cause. The CDR3 reads CAWTGDGYTIYF. In DNA form, the CDR3 reads TGTGCCTGGACAGGGGATGGATACACCATATATTTT. The V call is TRBV30, the J call TRBJ1-3, with D perhaps TRBD1 (6 bases). CDR3 size: 12 residues. Germline V lookup: CDR1 GTSNPN, CDR2 SVGIG (reference sequence).

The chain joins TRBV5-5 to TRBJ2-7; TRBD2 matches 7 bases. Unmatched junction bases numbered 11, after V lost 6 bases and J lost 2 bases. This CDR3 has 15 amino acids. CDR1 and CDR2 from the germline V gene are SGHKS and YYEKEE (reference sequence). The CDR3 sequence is CASTPWASGTYEQYF. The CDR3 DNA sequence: TGTGCCAGCACCCCCTGGGCTAGCGGAACCTACGAGCAGTACTTC. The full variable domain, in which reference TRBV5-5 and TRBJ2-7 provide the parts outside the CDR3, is DAGVTQSPTHLIKTRGQQVTLRCSPISGHKSVSWYQQVLGQGPQFIFQYYEKEERGRGNFPDRFSARQFPNYSSELNVNALLLGDSALYLCASTPWASGTYEQYFGPGTRLTVT.

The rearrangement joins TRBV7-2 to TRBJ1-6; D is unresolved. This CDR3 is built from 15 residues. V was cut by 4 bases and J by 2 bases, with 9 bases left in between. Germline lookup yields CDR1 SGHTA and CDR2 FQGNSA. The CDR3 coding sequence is TGTGCCAGCAGCTCCCCGCAAGCCTATAATTCACCCCTCCACTTT. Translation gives CASSSPQAYNSPLHF. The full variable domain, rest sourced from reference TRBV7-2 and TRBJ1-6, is GAGVSQSPSNKVTEKGKDVELRCDPISGHTALYWYRQSLGQGLEFLIYFQGNSAPDKSGLPSDRFSAERTGGSVSTLTIQRTQQEDSAVYLCASSSPQAYNSPLHFGNGTRLTVT.

In nucleotides, the CDR3 is TGTGCCAGCAATGGACTAGCGGGAGTCGATGAGCAGTTCTTC. Translated: CASNGLAGVDEQFF. The chain uses TRBV28 and TRBJ2-1; 13 nucleotides line up with TRBD2. The trim removed 7 bases at V and 8 bases at J, leaving 5 bases unmatched. Germline-derived CDR1 and CDR2 are MDHEN and SYDVKM. CDR3 size: 14 residues.

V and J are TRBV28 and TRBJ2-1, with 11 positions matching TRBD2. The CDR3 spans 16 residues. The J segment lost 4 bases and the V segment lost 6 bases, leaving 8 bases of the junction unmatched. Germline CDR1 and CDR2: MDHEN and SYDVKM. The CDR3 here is CASRSPGTSGYNEQFF. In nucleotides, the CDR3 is TGTGCCAGCAGATCCCCCGGGACTAGCGGTTACAATGAGCAGTTCTTC. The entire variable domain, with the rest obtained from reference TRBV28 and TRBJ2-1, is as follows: DVKVTQSSRYLVKRTGEKVFLECVQDMDHENMFWYRQDPGLGLRLIYFSYDVKMKEKGDIPEGYSVSREKKERFSLILESASTNQTSMYLCASRSPGTSGYNEQFFGPGTRLTVL.

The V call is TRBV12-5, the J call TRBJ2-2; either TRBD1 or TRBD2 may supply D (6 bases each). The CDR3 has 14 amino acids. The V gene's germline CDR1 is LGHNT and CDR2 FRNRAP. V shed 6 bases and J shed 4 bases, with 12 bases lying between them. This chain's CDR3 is CASGTGGGTGELFF. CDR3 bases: TGTGCTAGTGGGACCGGGGGCGGCACCGGGGAGCTGTTTTTT.

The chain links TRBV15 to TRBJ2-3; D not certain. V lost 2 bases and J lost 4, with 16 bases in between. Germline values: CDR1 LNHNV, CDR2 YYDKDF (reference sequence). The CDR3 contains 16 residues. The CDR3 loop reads CATSRSSSTRSDTQYF. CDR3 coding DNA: TGTGCCACCAGCAGATCGAGCAGTACGAGGTCAGATACGCAGTATTTT.

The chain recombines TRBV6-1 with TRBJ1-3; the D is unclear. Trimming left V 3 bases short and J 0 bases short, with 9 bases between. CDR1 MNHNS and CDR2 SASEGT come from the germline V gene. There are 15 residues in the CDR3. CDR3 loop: CASSDGRNSGNTIYF. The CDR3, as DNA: TGTGCCAGCAGTGACGGACGGAACTCTGGAAACACCATATATTTT.